The sequence of this T cell receptor beta chain was determined in a study of shared clonotypes between healthy human individuals. At the level of the study: CD8 memory received one plate per donor, CD8 naive two, CD4 memory three and CD4 naive three.

Assay execution proceeded at the deep level. Measured with immunoSEQ multiplex PCR; TCRdb has only the in-frame clones, and not every one. The repertoire includes roughly 2 million clones, roughly 95% of them detected once, and more than 0.95% sits in the top ten. Findings and limits, study-wide: Clonotype sharing among donors, it was expected, would be affected by sequencing depth.

A remark on this clone: Its antigen is still unknown.

Positive CCR7 selection of CD45RO-negative cells yielded the naive CD8 cells, and terminally differentiated effector memory CD45RA+ cells were excluded. Among the donors, all were Caucasian adults who lived in Nashville, Tennessee. Sequenced sample: naive CD8+ T cells sorted from blood. The receptor was isolated from a man younger than 30 in good health.

The CDR3 coding sequence is TGCGCCAGCAGCCAAGTTGTTCATTTGAACTACGAGCAGTACTTC. Translating gives CASSQVVHLNYEQYF. J is TRBJ2-7 and V is TRBV4-1; no clear D gene. The CDR3 loop spans 15 amino acids. With 1 base removed from V and 3 bases from J, the gap between germline ends came to 13 bases. Germline V CDR1 and CDR2: MGHRA, YSYEKL.